The sequence of this T cell receptor (beta chain) was determined in a study of vaccination and CD4 T cells after COVID-19. Study-level findings and limits: The appearance of a median approximately 84% of reactive clones in convalescent patients occurred only post-vaccination.

Researchers used the Oncomine TCR Beta short-read assay to sequence DNA from cultured CD4+ T cells. DNA came from CD4+ T cells after culture. TCRdb independently ran MiXCR on the PCR reads; one entry per CDR3 protein. The data show about 10,000 distinct CDR3 sequences, around 27% seen once. Points on this clonotype: Its antigen remains unknown.

The treatment denotes: approximately 9-day PBMC culture with coronavirus spike peptide pools or control peptides (ViraFEST assay). This sequence originates from a human donor who received a COVID-19 vaccine. Sample: CD4+ T cells from blood, cultured in vitro, taken before SARS-CoV-2 vaccination.

CDR3 in amino acids: CASRIRGTGANVLTF. Written as DNA, the CDR3 is TGTGCCAGTAGGATCAGGGGGACTGGGGCCAACGTCCTGACTTTC. This chain connects TRBV19 to TRBJ2-6; 7 bases match TRBD1. The CDR3 has 15 residues. After removal of 6 bases from V and 2 bases from J, the junction contained 4 bases not matched to a gene. Germline V CDR1 and CDR2: LNHDA, SQIVND (reference sequence). The full variable domain, with the rest looked up from reference TRBV19 and TRBJ2-6, is DGGITQSPKYLFRKEGQNVTLSCEQNLNHDAMYWYRQDPGQGLRLIYYSQIVNDFQKGDIAEGYSVSREKKESFPLTVTSAQKNPTAFYLCASRIRGTGANVLTFGAGSRLTVL.